Listed below are T cell receptor beta chains from one sample, sequenced in a study of T cells in Graves' hyperthyroidism and ophthalmopathy. TCRdb called the multiplex PCR reads again in MiXCR, with one record for every CDR3 protein. Found here are 490,000 or so distinct CDR3 sequences, about 20% of them singletons; the top ten hold roughly 44%. Sequenced sample: blood. All receptors derive from a man aged 40-55 years with Graves' ophthalmopathy. Both conserved end residues are part of each CDR3.

cdr3_aa v_call cdr3_length
CASSPSLRETYEQYF TRBV4-2 15
CASSAGTEIGFSPLHF TRBV9 16
CASSAGGSLYEQYF TRBV6-1 14
CASSDGRGHSPLHF TRBV25-1 14
CASSPLTTGGEQFF TRBV7-8 14
CASNHGNPQEQYF TRBV6-2/TRBV6-3 13
CASSYQGLAGGKTQYF TRBV27 16
CSVAPEHHSYEQFF TRBV29-1 14
CSAILVGRSSYEQYF TRBV20-1 15
CASRAAPERSEQYF TRBV7-9 14
CASSSFGRGSNEKLFF TRBV12-3/TRBV12-4 16
CASSPQAIGSYEQYF TRBV12-3/TRBV12-4 15
CASSLDRGPHNEQFF TRBV5-1 15
CASGYPPTGTSGTFSEQFF TRBV11-2 19
CASSLAPWRGTYEQYF TRBV7-2 16
CSAEGLAEIDTQYF TRBV20-1 14
CSARTTGQGQGEQYF TRBV20-1 15
CASSLPHLTGEAFF TRBV28 14
CASSQNPGTVSTDTQYF TRBV7-6 17
CSASLEGDEQFF TRBV20-1 12
CASSQMTATYEQYF TRBV14 14
CSASYAGVEKLFF TRBV20-1 13
CSATHGPKNTEAFF TRBV20-1 14
CSARVAPGTGAFF TRBV20-1 13
CAIRPGQGNYGYTF TRBV10-3 14
CASSVAGGGYTF TRBV9 12
CAISEPGSGSGETQYF TRBV10-3 16